This is a list of T cell receptor beta chains from one sample in a study of cytomegalovirus exposure and HLA in healthy donors. Method: immunoSEQ multiplex PCR; TCRdb's copy keeps in-frame clones and lacks some. The table shows nearly 200,000 clones, with approximately 80% occurring only once. Sample: PBMCs. The origin of the receptors is a boy younger than 10 in good health and CMV-seronegative. Each CDR3 is given with its conserved first and last residue. D genes are given only for firm matches. For some rows the clone size is stated as once, few or many, or as a class when expanded; others skip it.

J	V	size	D	CDR3	DNA
TRBJ2-1	TRBV19	NA	TRBD2	CASSRRGGFDEQFF	TGTGCCAGTAGTAGGCGGGGGGGCTTTGATGAGCAGTTCTTC
TRBJ1-2	TRBV6-5	NA	TRBD1	CASRNRDRDYGYTF	TGTGCCAGCAGAAACCGGGACAGGGACTATGGCTACACCTTC
TRBJ2-5	TRBV6-1	NA	TRBD1	CASSRGQGQETQYF	TGTGCCAGCAGCAGGGGACAGGGCCAAGAGACCCAGTACTTC
TRBJ2-5	TRBV13	NA	TRBD2	CASSSTSERGKTQYF	TGTGCCAGCAGCTCTACTAGCGAGAGGGGAAAGACCCAGTACTTC
TRBJ2-3	TRBV9	NA	NA	CASRGGSADTQYF	TGTGCCAGCAGAGGGGGTAGCGCAGATACGCAGTATTTT
TRBJ1-1	TRBV10-3	NA	NA	CAISPGHILNTEAFF	TGTGCCATCAGCCCGGGACACATCCTGAACACTGAAGCTTTCTTT
TRBJ1-2	TRBV7-9	NA	NA	CASSSIPLVF	TGTGCCAGCAGCTCGATCCCGTTAGTCTTC
TRBJ1-1	TRBV13	NA	NA	CASSSQHSTEEAFF	TGTGCCAGCAGCTCCCAACACTCGACAGAAGAAGCTTTCTTT
TRBJ1-2	TRBV7-9	NA	NA	CASSIAAGSRPFSNYGYTF	TGTGCCAGCAGTATCGCCGCAGGGTCGAGGCCGTTTTCTAACTATGGCTACACCTTC
TRBJ2-1	TRBV5-4	NA	NA	CASGPEQFF	TGTGCCAGCGGGCCGGAGCAGTTCTTC
TRBJ1-2	TRBV5-1	NA	NA	CASSPTGYTGIGYGYTF	TGCGCCAGCAGTCCGACGGGGTATACCGGTATTGGCTATGGCTACACCTTC
TRBJ1-2	TRBV7-9	NA	NA	CASSPDTLKPYGYTF	TGTGCCAGCAGCCCTGACACTTTAAAGCCCTATGGCTACACCTTC
TRBJ2-7	TRBV7-2	once	NA	CASSLKGGASHEQYF	TGTGCCAGCAGCTTAAAGGGGGGGGCTAGCCACGAGCAGTACTTC
TRBJ2-2	TRBV7-2	few	NA	CASSLVEGRGGELFF	TGTGCCAGCAGCTTAGTGGAGGGACGGGGCGGGGAGCTGTTTTTT
TRBJ2-1	TRBV4-1	NA	TRBD2	CASSQIPYTFGLADNYNEQFF	TGCGCCAGCAGCCAGATACCGTACACATTTGGACTAGCGGATAACTACAATGAGCAGTTCTTC
TRBJ2-3	TRBV7-8	NA	TRBD2	CASSLRSWVAGAKAQYF	TGTGCCAGCAGCTTAAGGTCCTGGGTAGCGGGGGCAAAGGCGCAGTATTTT
TRBJ2-3	TRBV27	NA	NA	CASRLSRQRRTDTQYF	TGTGCCAGCAGACTATCCCGGCAGCGACGCACAGATACGCAGTATTTT
TRBJ2-1	TRBV6-5	NA	NA	CASRGLGGTDEQFF	TGTGCCAGCAGGGGACTAGGGGGGACAGATGAGCAGTTCTTC
TRBJ2-3	TRBV2	NA	TRBD2	CASRATSGGPTDTQYF	TGTGCCAGCAGGGCGACTAGCGGGGGGCCCACAGATACGCAGTATTTT
TRBJ1-5	TRBV5-8	NA	TRBD1	CASSDRGHPPYSNQPQHF	TGTGCCAGCAGCGACAGGGGCCACCCACCCTATAGCAATCAGCCCCAGCATTTT
TRBJ1-4	TRBV11-2	NA	NA	CASSLGPQANEKLFF	TGTGCCAGCAGCTTGGGGCCCCAAGCTAATGAAAAACTGTTTTTT
TRBJ2-3	TRBV5-1	NA	TRBD2	CASSVGGGTDTQYF	TGCGCCAGCAGTGTCGGGGGGGGCACAGATACGCAGTATTTT
TRBJ1-4	TRBV6-6	NA	TRBD1	CASSYSMGQAEKLFF	TGTGCCAGCAGTTACTCAATGGGACAGGCAGAAAAACTGTTTTTT
TRBJ1-2	TRBV19	once	NA	CASSPGLQGANYGYTF	TGTGCCAGTAGTCCGGGGTTACAGGGCGCGAACTATGGCTACACCTTC
TRBJ2-7	TRBV6-5	NA	NA	CASSSEGGALSQYF	TGTGCCAGCAGTTCGGAGGGGGGGGCCCTCTCCCAGTACTTC
TRBJ2-7	TRBV27	NA	NA	CASSSRKKAGTVYEQYF	TGTGCCAGCAGTTCCCGAAAAAAGGCCGGGACTGTCTACGAGCAGTACTTC
TRBJ1-2	TRBV5-1	once	TRBD1	CASSLTGESNYGYTF	TGCGCCAGCAGCTTAACAGGGGAGTCTAACTATGGCTACACCTTC
TRBJ2-3	TRBV5-1	NA	TRBD2	CASSRWSGGSTDTQYF	TGCGCCAGCAGCAGATGGAGCGGGGGGAGCACAGATACGCAGTATTTT
TRBJ1-2	TRBV10-3	NA	TRBD1	CAISEYRGRGYTF	TGTGCCATCAGTGAGTATAGGGGGCGAGGCTACACCTTC
TRBJ1-4	TRBV11-2	NA	NA	CASSLHRNQANEKLFF	TGTGCCAGCAGCCTTCACAGAAACCAGGCTAATGAAAAACTGTTTTTT
TRBJ2-3	TRBV5-6	NA	NA	CASSSGSTDTQYF	TGTGCCAGCAGCTCGGGGTCTACAGATACGCAGTATTTT
TRBJ2-7	TRBV30	NA	NA	CAWRRGWPYEQYF	TGTGCCTGGAGACGGGGTTGGCCCTACGAGCAGTACTTC
TRBJ1-2	TRBV7-2	few	TRBD1	CASSLGEDRGLGYTF	TGTGCCAGCAGCTTAGGGGAGGACAGGGGGCTCGGCTACACCTTC
TRBJ1-6	TRBV5-5	NA	NA	CASSPGQSPLHF	TGTGCCAGCAGCCCCGGTCAATCACCCCTCCACTTT
TRBJ1-5	TRBV4-2	once	NA	CASSQDPPGNQPQHF	TGTGCCAGCAGCCAAGACCCCCCCGGCAATCAGCCCCAGCATTTT
TRBJ2-3	TRBV7-2	NA	NA	CASSSPNTDTQYF	TGTGCCAGCAGCTCCCCAAACACAGATACGCAGTATTTT
TRBJ2-4	TRBV11-2	NA	TRBD1	CASSLDGTAKNIQYF	TGTGCCAGCAGCTTAGACGGGACAGCTAAAAACATCCAGTACTTC
TRBJ1-5	TRBV7-2	NA	TRBD1	CASSRRQGSNQPQHF	TGTGCCAGCAGCCGACGACAGGGTAGCAATCAGCCCCAGCATTTT
TRBJ2-7	TRBV7-2	NA	NA	CASSLEGGLAYEQYF	TGTGCCAGCAGCTTAGAGGGGGGGCTAGCCTACGAGCAGTACTTC
TRBJ2-3	TRBV29-1	NA	TRBD2	CSVENGGADTQYF	TGCAGCGTGGAGAATGGGGGGGCAGATACGCAGTATTTT
TRBJ1-2	TRBV5-6	NA	TRBD1	CASSFWGQRNYGYTF	TGTGCCAGCAGCTTCTGGGGACAGAGGAACTATGGCTACACCTTC
TRBJ2-7	TRBV18	once	NA	CASSPGGTVKRNEQYF	TGTGCCAGCTCCCCCGGCGGGACAGTGAAGAGGAACGAGCAGTACTTC
TRBJ1-5	TRBV28	NA	NA	CASSLNRGLGNQPQHF	TGTGCCAGCAGTTTGAATAGAGGGTTAGGCAATCAGCCCCAGCATTTT
TRBJ2-5	TRBV4-2	NA	TRBD2	CASSLSGLAGGGETQYF	TGTGCCAGCAGCCTCTCAGGACTAGCGGGGGGAGGGGAGACCCAGTACTTC
TRBJ2-1	TRBV5-1	NA	NA	CASSLAYNEQFF	TGCGCCAGCAGCCTAGCGTACAATGAGCAGTTCTTC
TRBJ1-2	TRBV2	NA	NA	CARGAERLGPVSYGYTF	TGTGCCAGAGGGGCCGAGCGCCTAGGGCCGGTTAGCTATGGCTACACCTTC
TRBJ2-7	TRBV6-5	few	NA	CASSYLLAVGYEQYF	TGTGCCAGCAGTTACCTCCTGGCCGTTGGCTACGAGCAGTACTTC
TRBJ1-2	TRBV18	NA	NA	CASSPTADRFYGYTF	TGTGCCAGCTCACCGACCGCCGACAGGTTCTATGGCTACACCTTC
TRBJ2-3	TRBV4-1	NA	NA	CASSQVLRDSGTDTQYF	TGCGCCAGCAGCCAAGTCCTGCGGGACAGCGGCACAGATACGCAGTATTTT
TRBJ1-2	TRBV7-2	NA	NA	CASSPGLAAYYGYTF	TGTGCCAGCAGCCCCGGACTTGCGGCTTACTATGGCTACACCTTC
TRBJ2-5	TRBV6-1	NA	NA	CASSGKTQYF	TGTGCCAGCAGTGGTAAGACCCAGTACTTC
TRBJ2-3	TRBV19	NA	TRBD1	CASRGTGGPKADTQYF	TGTGCCAGTAGGGGAACAGGGGGCCCAAAGGCAGATACGCAGTATTTT
TRBJ1-4	TRBV27	NA	TRBD1	CASSLVRGRGEKLFF	TGTGCCAGCAGTTTAGTCAGGGGGCGCGGTGAAAAACTGTTTTTT
TRBJ2-4	TRBV11-2	NA	TRBD1	CASSPEEGAASLAKNIQYF	TGTGCCAGCAGCCCCGAAGAGGGGGCCGCGTCCCTAGCCAAAAACATTCAGTACTTC
TRBJ2-3	TRBV5-4	once	TRBD2	CASSLGLADTQYF	TGTGCCAGCAGCCTAGGACTAGCCGATACGCAGTATTTT
TRBJ1-6	TRBV29-1	NA	TRBD1	CSVGDREGSPLHF	TGCAGCGTAGGGGACAGGGAAGGCTCACCCCTCCACTTT
TRBJ1-1	TRBV7-9	NA	NA	CASSPPRTASRAFF	TGTGCCAGCAGCCCACCGAGGACAGCATCCCGAGCTTTCTTT
TRBJ1-1	TRBV4-2	NA	TRBD1	CASRPQGAGTEAFF	TGTGCCAGCAGACCACAGGGGGCGGGAACTGAAGCTTTCTTT